Listed below are T cell receptor beta chains from one sample, sequenced in a study of blood T cells in healthy people across ages. TCRdb independently ran MiXCR on the 5' RACE reads; one entry per CDR3 protein. Among hundreds of thousands of distinct CDR3 sequences listed, 20% to 25% were seen once. The specimen was blood. These receptors were collected from a man between 70 and 80 years old in good health. CDR3s include the opening cysteine and the closing phenylalanine or tryptophan. The D gene is left open where the match is weak. The size field is filled for only some rows; it gives once, few, many or a size class.

TRBJ2-1,few,.,TRBV20-1,CSARSRLGMSYNEQFF,TGCAGTGCTAGAAGTAGGCTAGGGATGTCCTACAATGAGCAGTTCTTC
TRBJ1-1,.,TRBD1,TRBV7-9,CASSTGTDPWDGEAFF,TGTGCCAGCAGCACGGGGACAGACCCTTGGGATGGTGAAGCTTTCTTT
TRBJ2-5,.,TRBD2,TRBV2,CASRFPGLAGGGSQETQYF,TGTGCCAGCAGATTCCCGGGACTAGCGGGAGGCGGGAGCCAAGAGACCCAGTACTTC
TRBJ2-3,few,.,TRBV15,CATSRDGADTDTQYF,TGTGCCACCAGCAGAGATGGGGCAGACACAGATACGCAGTATTTT
TRBJ1-1,few,.,TRBV7-9,CASSSLAGNTEAFF,TGTGCCAGCAGCTCCCTGGCAGGGAACACTGAAGCTTTCTTT
TRBJ1-1,few,.,TRBV6-2/TRBV6-3,CASSQKPGYTEAFF,TGTGCCAGCAGTCAAAAACCAGGGTACACTGAAGCTTTCTTT
TRBJ2-7,once,.,TRBV5-1,CASSPRTAPYEQYF,TGCGCCAGCAGCCCGAGGACTGCTCCCTACGAGCAGTACTTC
TRBJ2-1,few,TRBD2,TRBV5-1,CASRGTSASVAYNEQFF,TGCGCCAGCAGGGGGACTAGCGCCTCGGTGGCCTACAATGAGCAGTTCTTC
TRBJ1-1,.,.,TRBV6-6,CASRVIGDNTEAFF,TGTGCCAGCAGAGTTATAGGGGATAACACTGAAGCTTTCTTT
TRBJ2-3,.,.,TRBV6-5,CASSYPGGTDTQYF,TGTGCCAGCAGTTACCCCGGGGGCACAGATACGCAGTATTTT
TRBJ2-7,few,TRBD1,TRBV4-2,CASSQVPRQGTYEQYF,TGTGCCAGCAGCCAAGTTCCGAGACAGGGGACCTACGAGCAGTACTTC
TRBJ2-2,.,TRBD2,TRBV29-1,CSVDGGGTGELFF,TGCAGCGTTGATGGGGGGGGCACCGGGGAGCTGTTTTTT
TRBJ1-1,.,.,TRBV18,CASSGGVDTEAFF,TGTGCCAGCTCTGGAGGGGTTGACACTGAAGCTTTCTTT
TRBJ1-3,.,TRBD1,TRBV10-3,CAISDPPGTGGENTIYF,TGTGCCATCAGTGACCCTCCTGGGACAGGGGGTGAAAACACCATATATTTT
TRBJ2-7,.,TRBD1,TRBV28,CASSGQGVYEQYF,TGTGCCAGCAGCGGACAGGGGGTTTACGAGCAGTACTTC
TRBJ1-1,few,TRBD1,TRBV6-6,CASSLGQGYSEAFF,TGTGCCAGCAGTTTGGGACAGGGTTATTCTGAAGCTTTCTTT